The 8 T cell receptor beta chains listed next were all sequenced from one sample in a study of blood T cell repertoires in COVID-19 (dated by TCRdb to 2020 to 2022). Receptor libraries were prepared by the immunoSEQ multiplex PCR assay. TCRdb holds this immuneACCESS table with in-frame rearrangements only. Some clones are missing; in checked studies, unresolved V genes explain under half, and the rest has no known cause. The sample contains under 140,000 clones, approximately 79% of them found a single time. Roughly 17% of the sample comes from the top ten. Material for sequencing was peripheral blood. The source is a woman of 80 years or more with active or convalescent COVID-19.

The gene calls are TRBV5-6 and TRBJ2-2, with a possible D match to TRBD1 (7 bases). V lost 5 bases to trimming and J lost 4 bases, with 12 bases between them. The germline V gene has CDR1 SGHDT and CDR2 YYEEEE. CDR3 size: 14 residues. The CDR3 DNA reads as TGTGCCAGCAGTCAGGGGGGCGGCACCGGGGAGCTGTTTTTT. It yields the protein CASSQGGGTGELFF.

The J gene is TRBJ2-7, the V gene TRBV19, with D perhaps TRBD1 (7 bases). The V gene's germline CDR1 is LNHDA and CDR2 SQIVND (reference sequence). The germline V and J ends were trimmed by 5 bases and 2 bases, with 10 bases remaining between them. The CDR3 has 13 amino acids. Written as DNA, the CDR3 is TGTGCCAGTAGTCCCAGGGGGGCCTACGAGCAGTACTTC. Its translation is CASSPRGAYEQYF.

V and J are TRBV5-6 and TRBJ2-3; D remains unclear. V lost 2 bases and J 6 bases, leaving 7 bases between the germline ends. Germline-derived CDR1 and CDR2 are SGHDT and YYEEEE. The CDR3 sequence is 12 residues long. CDR3 sequence reads: CASSFVADTQYF. The CDR3 DNA sequence: TGTGCCAGCAGCTTTGTGGCCGATACGCAGTATTTT.

The V and J genes are TRBV25-1 and TRBJ2-5; possible D gene TRBD2, 5 bases. The CDR3 is made up of 13 amino acids. V shed 2 bases and J shed 4 bases, with 8 bases lying between them. CDR1 is MGHDK, CDR2 SYGVNS, per germline. CDR3 DNA: TGTGCCAGCAGTGAAAGTGGAGGAGAGACCCAGTACTTC. Amino acids: CASSESGGETQYF.

This chain joins TRBV9 and TRBJ2-5; no firm D call. The CDR3 has 14 amino acids. V lost 0 bases and J lost 5, with 11 bases in between. The germline V gene encodes CDR1 SGDLS and CDR2 YYNGEE. The CDR3 is CASSVDYFSETQYF. For the CDR3, the DNA is TGTGCCAGCAGCGTAGATTATTTCTCGGAGACCCAGTACTTC.

The chain couples TRBV29-1 to TRBJ1-5; 9 bases map to TRBD1. This CDR3 is 11 amino acids long. After removal of 5 bases from V and 11 bases from J, the junction contained 4 bases not matched to a gene. In germline, CDR1 is SQVTM, CDR2 ANQGSEA. For the CDR3, the DNA is TGCAGCGTTCAGACAGGGGGGGCCCAGCATTTT. Its protein is CSVQTGGAQHF.

The chain joins TRBV5-1 to TRBJ2-3; 11 bases line up with TRBD2. The CDR3 has 16 amino acids. Germline V gives CDR1 SGHRS, CDR2 YFSETQ. The V and J ends lost 2 bases and 4 bases, in that order; junction bases with no gene match: 6. This CDR3 reads CASSLSLAGGSDTQYF. The CDR3 coding sequence is TGCGCCAGCAGCTTAAGTCTAGCGGGAGGTTCAGATACGCAGTATTTT.

This rearrangement joins TRBV7-2 to TRBJ1-5; possibly TRBD1 for D (5 bases). The CDR3 runs to 13 residues. The germline V gene encodes CDR1 SGHTA and CDR2 FQGNSA. V was cut by 5 bases and J by 9 bases, with 14 bases left in between. CDR3 protein: CASSPGGGTPQHF. CDR3 DNA: TGTGCCAGCAGCCCCGGGGGGGGGACGCCCCAGCATTTT.